What follows are 32 T cell receptor beta chains derived from one specimen sequenced in a study of neoadjuvant nivolumab and ipilimumab in lung cancer. TCRdb's copy holds only in-frame clones and misses some; the assay was immunoSEQ multiplex PCR. The repertoire includes approximately 2,000 clones, roughly 80% of them detected once, and around 10% sits in the top ten. The sample consisted of adjacent normal lung tissue, taken after neoadjuvant nivolumab, alone or with ipilimumab, at or shortly before surgery. The receptors were sampled from an adult with non-small cell lung cancer.

The chain has TRBV6-5 and TRBJ2-1; D possibly corresponds to TRBD2 (5 bases). The CDR3 is 11 amino acids. Trimming shortened V by 7 bases and J by 5 bases, and 6 bases separated the two germline ends. CDR1 is MNHEY and CDR2 is SVGAGI in the germline V gene. This chain's CDR3 is CASMRDNEQFF. The CDR3 region has the DNA TGTGCCAGCATGCGGGACAATGAGCAGTTCTTC.

This chain links TRBV5-1 with TRBJ2-7; TRBD2 matches at 10 bases. Germline CDR1 SGHRS, CDR2 YFSETQ. The CDR3 loop spans 16 amino acids. The J segment lost 5 bases and the V segment lost 0 bases, leaving 8 bases of the junction unmatched. CDR3 nucleotides: TGCGCCAGCAGCTTGGGGCTAGCGGGAGCTCTGGACGAGCAGTACTTC. This encodes CASSLGLAGALDEQYF.

The rearrangement uses TRBV13 and TRBJ2-6; 8 nucleotides line up with TRBD1. Germline values: CDR1 PRHDT, CDR2 FYEKMQ (reference sequence). CDR3 length equals 18 residues. Trimming at V came to 5 bases and at J to 4 bases, leaving 13 bases not matched to a gene. CDR3: CASSRGQGVTGGANVLTF. Written as DNA, the CDR3 is TGTGCCAGCAGCCGCGGACAGGGCGTAACAGGGGGGGCCAACGTCCTGACTTTC.

A single count supports this clone. The J gene is TRBJ2-1, the V gene TRBV2; D possibly corresponds to TRBD2 (6 bases). Between the trimmed V and J ends, which lost 6 bases and 3 bases, there was a span of 12 bases. The CDR3 runs 14 residues. From germline, CDR1 is SNHLY and CDR2 FYNNEI. CDR3 protein: CASSGSRSYNEQFF. CDR3 DNA sequence: TGTGCCAGCAGCGGGAGTCGGAGCTACAATGAGCAGTTCTTC.

The chain joins TRBV5-4 to TRBJ2-2; 8 bases are shared with TRBD1. Unmatched junction bases numbered 2, after V lost 4 bases and J lost 3 bases. Germline CDR1 reads SGHNT; CDR2 reads YYREEE (reference sequence). CDR3 length: 14 residues. The CDR3 region is CASSRGQDTGELFF. In DNA, the CDR3 is TGTGCCAGCAGCCGGGGACAGGACACCGGGGAGCTGTTTTTT.

The chain joins TRBV5-4 to TRBJ2-7; 7 bases agree with TRBD2. Germline CDR1 is SGHNT and CDR2 is YYREEE (reference sequence). J gave up 2 bases and V 2 bases, and 7 bases lay outside the gene matches. The CDR3 is 15 amino acids. CDR3 region: CASSFKAGKTYEQYF. Written as DNA, the CDR3 is TGTGCCAGCAGCTTTAAAGCGGGAAAAACCTACGAGCAGTACTTC.

V usage is TRBV10-3 and J usage is TRBJ2-6, with 8 bases fitting TRBD1. V trimming: 1 base; J trimming: 0 bases; junction bases outside the gene matches: 2. The V gene's germline CDR1 is ENHRY and CDR2 SYGVKD. The CDR3 is 17 residues long. The chain's CDR3 is CAISEWTGSSGANVLTF. CDR3 nucleotides: TGTGCCATCAGTGAGTGGACAGGGAGCTCTGGGGCCAACGTCCTGACTTTC.

The V gene is TRBV7-9, the J gene TRBJ2-1; tentatively, D is TRBD1 or TRBD2 (5 bases each). CDR1 and CDR2 from the germline V gene are SEHNR and FQNEAQ (reference sequence). The CDR3 covers 15 residues. Trimming took 5 bases from V and 7 from J, leaving 18 bases between them. In DNA form, the CDR3 reads TGTGCCAGCAGCGACTCCGGGACCCCTCAAAATGAGCAGTTCTTC. Its protein product is CASSDSGTPQNEQFF. Full variable domain (rest looked up from reference TRBV7-9 and TRBJ2-1): DTGVSQNPRHKITKRGQNVTFRCDPISEHNRLYWYRQTLGQGPEFLTYFQNEAQLEKSRLLSDRFSAERPKGSFSTLEIQRTEQGDSAMYLCASSDSGTPQNEQFFGPGTRLTVL.

V gene TRBV5-1 combines with J gene TRBJ2-2; 9 bases agree with TRBD2. Germline values: CDR1 SGHRS, CDR2 YFSETQ. V dropped 4 bases and J dropped 5; count of bases not matched to a gene: 12. The CDR3 sequence is 17 residues long. In DNA, the CDR3 is TGCGCCAGCAGCCTCGCGGGCGGGAGGGCCGGGACCGGGGAGCTGTTTTTT. It translates to CASSLAGGRAGTGELFF.

The V gene is TRBV11-2, the J gene TRBJ2-3; no clear D gene. V gave up 1 base and J gave up 2 bases, with 4 bases separating them. The CDR3 length is 13 residues. The germline CDR1 and CDR2 sequences are SGHAT and FQNNGV. CDR3 residues: CASSLAYTDTQYF. For the CDR3, the DNA is TGTGCCAGCAGCTTAGCTTACACAGATACGCAGTATTTT.

This chain joins TRBV4-3 and TRBJ2-7; D gene uncertain. V lost 0 bases to trimming and J lost 1 base, with 10 bases between them. Germline-derived CDR1 and CDR2 are LGHNA and YSLEER. The CDR3 spans 15 residues. CDR3 region: CASSQDLGFSYEQYF. The CDR3 DNA reads as TGCGCCAGCAGCCAAGATCTGGGGTTTTCCTACGAGCAGTACTTC.

V is TRBV7-9 and J is TRBJ1-2; TRBD1 is a possible D gene (5 bases). The CDR3 has 17 residues. V was pared by 1 base and J by 1 base, with 16 bases between. CDR1 is SEHNR and CDR2 is FQNEAQ in the germline V gene (reference sequence). CDR3 sequence: CASSLVGPKGLNYGYTF. DNA for the CDR3: TGTGCCAGCAGCTTAGTCGGGCCGAAGGGGCTTAACTATGGCTACACCTTC.

The chain joins TRBV5-1 to TRBJ1-5; D ambiguous. V shed 3 bases and J shed 5 bases, with 9 bases lying between them. Germline lookup yields CDR1 SGHRS and CDR2 YFSETQ. The CDR3 runs 13 residues. CDR3 in amino acids: CASSYGVDQPQHF. In DNA, the CDR3 is TGCGCCAGCAGCTATGGGGTTGATCAGCCCCAGCATTTT.

The chain combines TRBV28 with TRBJ1-1, with TRBD1 as a possible D gene (5 bases). The CDR3 sequence is 13 residues long. V lost 2 bases and J lost 7, with 11 bases in between. Germline V gene data show CDR1 as MDHEN and CDR2 as SYDVKM. The CDR3 DNA follows: TGTGCCAGCAGTTTACAGGGTGGTAGTGAAGCTTTCTTT. Its protein product is CASSLQGGSEAFF.

This clone was detected only once. The CDR3 region is CASSVQGGEQYF. CDR3 nucleotides: TGTGCCAGCAGCGTACAGGGTGGCGAGCAGTACTTC. This sequence joins TRBV7-9 and TRBJ2-7, with TRBD1 as a possible D gene (6 bases). The V end lost 5 bases, the J end lost 6 bases, and 11 bases lay between the germline ends. This CDR3 comprises 12 residues. The germline V gene has CDR1 SEHNR and CDR2 FQNEAQ (reference sequence). Supplemented by reference TRBV7-9 and TRBJ2-7, the full variable domain reads DTGVSQNPRHKITKRGQNVTFRCDPISEHNRLYWYRQTLGQGPEFLTYFQNEAQLEKSRLLSDRFSAERPKGSFSTLEIQRTEQGDSAMYLCASSVQGGEQYFGPGTRLTVT.

The chain recombines TRBV5-1 with TRBJ2-7, with TRBD1 matching over 7 bases. This CDR3 has 15 residues. CDR1 is SGHRS and CDR2 is YFSETQ in the germline V gene. V was clipped by 4 bases and J by 2 bases; unmatched bases: 9. CDR3 in amino acids: CASSPLPGQPYEQYF. CDR3 DNA sequence: TGCGCCAGCAGCCCCCTACCGGGACAGCCCTACGAGCAGTACTTC.

The V and J genes are TRBV5-1 and TRBJ2-1; a possible D gene is TRBD1 (6 bases). Trimming removed 5 bases at V and 7 bases at J, with 10 bases between. Per the germline V gene, CDR1 is SGHRS and CDR2 is YFSETQ. The CDR3 extends over 12 amino acids. The CDR3 nucleotides are TGCGCCAGCAGACAGGGACCTAATGAGCAGTTCTTC. This codes for CASRQGPNEQFF.

The CDR3 bases are TGTGCCAGCAGTGGTGAGAGGCTAATTCTGGACGAGCAGTACTTC. The encoded protein is CASSGERLILDEQYF. The chain employs TRBV6-1 and TRBJ2-7; D is ambiguous. Trimming took off 4 bases at V and 5 bases at J, with 18 bases between the two ends. The germline V gene encodes CDR1 MNHNS and CDR2 SASEGT. CDR3 length: 15 residues.

V and J are TRBV27 and TRBJ2-7, with TRBD1 identical over 8 bases. CDR1 and CDR2 (germline): MNHEY, SMNVEV (reference sequence). J gave up 3 bases and V 2 bases, and 3 bases lay outside the gene matches. There are 14 residues in the CDR3. DNA of the CDR3: TGTGCCAGCAGTTTACAGGGGGCAAACTACGAGCAGTACTTC. The encoded protein is CASSLQGANYEQYF.

The chain employs TRBV7-6 and TRBJ2-7; D is unresolved. The CDR3 is 13 residues long. CDR1 and CDR2 (germline): SGHVS, FNYEAQ. V lost 0 bases, J lost 5 bases, and 8 bases lay in between. CDR3 sequence: CASSLAYTDEQYF. The DNA for the CDR3 is TGTGCCAGCAGCTTAGCGTACACGGACGAGCAGTACTTC.

This chain uses TRBV5-4 with TRBJ2-7, with 12 positions matching TRBD2. The junction had 15 bases not matched to a gene; V was cut back by 4 bases and J by 7 bases. Germline-derived CDR1 and CDR2 are SGHNT and YYREEE (reference sequence). This CDR3 is 17 amino acids long. In nucleotides, the CDR3 is TGTGCCAGCAGCCCTAGACTAGCGGGAGCGGCCGGTGATGAGCAGTACTTC. It specifies CASSPRLAGAAGDEQYF.

The gene calls are TRBV18 and TRBJ1-2, with D possibly matching TRBD1 (5 bases). The CDR3 sequence is 12 residues long. V was pared by 6 bases and J by 9 bases, with 14 bases between. CDR1 and CDR2 (germline): KGHSH, LQKENI. CDR3 in DNA: TGTGCCAGCTCCCGCCCGCAGGGACGCTACACCTTC. Its translation is CASSRPQGRYTF.

The chain carries TRBV29-1 and TRBJ2-5, with no clear D. The ends were cut back, 0 bases at V and 1 base at J, with 12 bases in the middle. Germline-derived CDR1 and CDR2 are SQVTM and ANQGSEA. CDR3 length: 15 residues. The CDR3 reads CSVEDIGETQETQYF. The CDR3 region has the DNA TGCAGCGTTGAAGATATAGGAGAAACCCAAGAGACCCAGTACTTC.

The V and J genes are TRBV5-6 and TRBJ2-3; D uncertain. The CDR3 runs to 15 residues. V was shortened by 0 bases and J by 4 bases, with 12 bases between the two germline ends. Germline V gene data show CDR1 as SGHDT and CDR2 as YYEEEE. Written as DNA, the CDR3 is TGTGCCAGCAGCTTGGCCGGTGGGAACGCAGATACGCAGTATTTT. Its translation: CASSLAGGNADTQYF.

This chain links TRBV11-2 with TRBJ2-2; D is unclear. This CDR3 comprises 13 residues. The V end lost 2 bases, the J end lost 4 bases, and 5 bases lay between the germline ends. Germline assignment: CDR1 SGHAT and CDR2 FQNNGV. The CDR3 bases are TGTGCCAGCAGCTTACTTACCACCGGGGAGCTGTTTTTT. Its translation: CASSLLTTGELFF.

This clone appeared a few times. The chain recombines TRBV5-5 with TRBJ2-7; a weak D match, TRBD2 (5 bases). Germline CDR1 SGHKS, CDR2 YYEKEE (reference sequence). Trimming removed 3 bases from V and 2 bases from J, with 12 bases in between. This CDR3 has 14 residues. Written as DNA, the CDR3 is TGTGCCAGCAGCTCCGCCCCGGGAACCTACGAGCAGTACTTC. It yields the protein CASSSAPGTYEQYF. Complete variable domain (other parts from reference TRBV5-5 and TRBJ2-7): DAGVTQSPTHLIKTRGQQVTLRCSPISGHKSVSWYQQVLGQGPQFIFQYYEKEERGRGNFPDRFSARQFPNYSSELNVNALLLGDSALYLCASSSAPGTYEQYFGPGTRLTVT.

The CDR3 DNA follows: TGTGCCAGCAGCCCGGGGGGGGACTATGGCTACACCTTC. This translates into CASSPGGDYGYTF. The gene calls are TRBV27 and TRBJ1-2; D might be TRBD1 (5 bases). V gave up 6 bases and J gave up 3 bases, with 11 bases separating them. CDR3 length: 13 amino acids. CDR1 and CDR2 (germline): MNHEY, SMNVEV (reference sequence).

The rearrangement links TRBV4-3 to TRBJ1-1; no reliable D call. The V gene's germline CDR1 is LGHNA and CDR2 YSLEER. V was cut by 0 bases and J by 5 bases, with 16 bases left in between. CDR3 length equals 16 residues. The CDR3: CASSQDLWEPRTEAFF. The CDR3 DNA reads as TGCGCCAGCAGCCAAGATCTCTGGGAGCCGAGGACTGAAGCTTTCTTT.

The gene calls are TRBV6-6 and TRBJ2-7, with 8 bases matching TRBD2. Looked up from germline, CDR1 is MNHNY and CDR2 is SVGAGI (reference sequence). This CDR3 region has 15 residues. Trimming at V came to 8 bases and at J to 2 bases, leaving 11 bases not matched to a gene. CDR3 DNA sequence: TGTGCCAGCGGTGCACTAGCGGCACGTACCTACGAGCAGTACTTC. Its protein product is CASGALAARTYEQYF.

This clone was seen more than once but under ten times. This chain joins TRBV18 and TRBJ2-5, with D tentatively TRBD1 (5 bases). The germline V gene has CDR1 KGHSH and CDR2 LQKENI. The V and J ends lost 1 base and 1 base respectively, with 16 bases between them. The CDR3 sequence is 17 residues long. The CDR3 bases are TGTGCCAGCTCACCACGCCGATCAGGGCGGTCCCAAGAGACCCAGTACTTC. This translates into CASSPRRSGRSQETQYF. Based on the CDR3 plus reference TRBV18 and TRBJ2-5, the full variable domain is NAGVMQNPRHLVRRRGQEARLRCSPMKGHSHVYWYRQLPEEGLKFMVYLQKENIIDESGMPKERFSAEFPKEGPSILRIQQVVRGDSAAYFCASSPRRSGRSQETQYFGPGTRLLVL.

The chain recombines TRBV28 with TRBJ1-5; 10 bases match TRBD1. The CDR3 extends over 15 amino acids. The V gene end was trimmed by 5 bases and the J gene end by 5 bases; junction bases not matched to a gene: 6. Germline CDR1 reads MDHEN; CDR2 reads SYDVKM. CDR3 sequence (DNA): TGTGCCAGCAGTCCTAGGGGACAGGGGTATCAGCCCCAGCATTTT. Protein product: CASSPRGQGYQPQHF.

This chain joins TRBV6-1 and TRBJ2-4; TRBD2 matches at 12 bases. Unmatched junction bases numbered 6, after V lost 4 bases and J lost 11 bases. The CDR3 has 14 amino acids. CDR1 is MNHNS, CDR2 SASEGT, per germline. The CDR3 nucleotides read TGTGCCAGCAGTGCCGCTAGCGGGAGGGCCTTTCAGTACTTC. It specifies CASSAASGRAFQYF.